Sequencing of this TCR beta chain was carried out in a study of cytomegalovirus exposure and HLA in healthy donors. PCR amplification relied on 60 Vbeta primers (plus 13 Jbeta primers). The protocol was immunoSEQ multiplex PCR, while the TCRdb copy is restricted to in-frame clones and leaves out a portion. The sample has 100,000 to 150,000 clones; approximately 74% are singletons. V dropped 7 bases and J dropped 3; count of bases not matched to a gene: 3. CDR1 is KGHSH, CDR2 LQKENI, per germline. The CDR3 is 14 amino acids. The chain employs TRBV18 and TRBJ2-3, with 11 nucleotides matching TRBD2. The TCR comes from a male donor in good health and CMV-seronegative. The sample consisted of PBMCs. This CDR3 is CASLGLAETDTQYF. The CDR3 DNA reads TGTGCCAGCTTGGGACTAGCGGAGACAGATACGCAGTATTTT.